The sequence of this T cell receptor (beta chain) was determined in a study of shared clonotypes between healthy human individuals (dated by TCRdb to 2018 to 2020). With respect to the entire study: The cohort included three men and a couple of women between 18 and 49 years of age. For each donor, three plates each were used for CD4 naive and CD4 memory, two plates were used for CD8 naive, and one plate was used for CD8 memory. Blood TCR repertoires of about 5 healthy adults were deeply sequenced to estimate repertoire size and the extent of clonotype sharing between individuals. To increase sequencing depth and limit assay-specific biases, TCR repertoire library preparation and sequencing were carried out by different laboratories using diverse techniques. Per donor, leukapheresis produced somewhere between about 0.9 and 9 billion PBMCs.

Turning to this clone: There is no known antigen for this receptor. Base qualities are not provided; no much larger clone lies one nucleotide away.

The paper as a whole reports these results and caveats: Naive subsets generally had larger estimated clonotype richness than memory subsets. Higher generation probabilities were observed for clonotypes shared by all four sorted-subset donors than for non-shared clonotypes. Because the study included a small number of donors, the genetic and exposure-history diversity represented was limited. Pairwise subsampling led to the expectation that sequencing depth would affect the degree of clonotype sharing among donors. Even with the large sequencing depth, rarefaction of the sorted-subset datasets indicated that sequencing was incomplete. About 4.5% of naive CD4, 3.5% of naive CD8, 2.3% of memory CD4, and approximately 0.39% of memory CD8 clonotypes were shared across several donors. Sampling was restricted to blood, and TCR repertoires in tissue are likely to differ from TCR repertoires in blood.

Donors were healthy HIV-negative adults with no recently reported acute infections or vaccinations. Every donor was a Caucasian adult residing in Nashville, Tennessee, USA. Magnetic negative selection was used to enrich CD4+ T cells, after which naive cells were positively selected on CD45RA and the negative fraction became the memory subset. After blood collection by leukapheresis, PBMCs were isolated using Ficoll-Histopaque density gradient centrifugation and then cryopreserved in the vapor phase of liquid nitrogen. Purity and quantity of every magnetically sorted T cell population were checked by analytical flow cytometry. Each sorted fraction had its genomic DNA isolated and then quantified by UV absorbance on a Nanodrop 2000c. Clipping removes 10 bases from V and 7 bases from J, with 16 as the unmatched junction base count. CDR1 is given as LNHDA and CDR2 as SQIVND, both from the germline V gene (reference sequence). Inclusive of the bounding cysteine and phenylalanine, the CDR3 is 16 residues long. CDR3 DNA only is kept here, 48 bases in frame from base 1.

TCR CDR3 regions were amplified from genomic DNA by multiplex PCR using the deep immunoSEQ assay. Genomic DNA extracted from each cell subset was distributed evenly over all wells of several immunoSEQ 96-well plates, and each plate served as one replicate. Each replicate PCR for sorted subsets received approximately 200 ng genomic DNA, equal to tens of thousands of T cell genomes. Purified libraries were quantified with a Qubit 3.0 fluorometer, sized on a Bioanalyzer 2100, and re-quantified with the KAPA Library Quantification kit. Each immunoSEQ 96-well plate was sequenced on its own single-read 150-cycle Illumina NextSeq 550 flow cell. The study's processing was this. The immunoSEQ output contained only junctional sequences without quality scores, so filtering could not match that applied to full-length reads. Sequences were annotated with PyIR, a Python wrapper for IgBLAST v1.9, and V/J genes and CDR3 were assigned using IMGT germline references. Reads with weak V/J assignments (E-value above 1e-6), missing CDR3, stop codons, out-of-frame junctions, or ambiguous translated residues were removed. V3J clonotypes were defined by identical inferred V gene, J gene, and CDR3 amino acid sequence. The percentage overlap between two repertoires was calculated by dividing the number of shared unique clonotypes by the size of the smaller repertoire. Three approaches were used to assess repertoire richness: RTK rarefaction, the Chao1 estimator, and Recon v2.1 estimates of unobserved clonotypes. Generation probabilities were computed with OLGA for all TCRbeta clonotypes obtained by the gDNA method from four donors. The clones in this table, taken by TCRdb from immuneACCESS, are in-frame only. Not every clone is retained; where verified, under half of the shortfall comes from an unresolved V gene, and the cause of the rest is unknown. D and trimming come from the DNA, and the V and J calls and clone size come from that table. The table for this sample lists millions of clones; more than 90% of them were counted only once. The ten top clones hold over 0.12% of the sample.

The specimen was naive CD4+ T cells sorted from blood. Per the publication, the cell subset or site label means: CD45RA+ positively selected. The chain links TRBV19 with TRBJ2-2; TRBD1 lines up with 9 middle nucleotides. The sequence derives from a man younger than 35 in good health. The CDR3 protein sequence reads: CATTERGQGSGGELFF. The DNA sequence is TGTGCCACCACCGAAAGAGGACAGGGGTCGGGCGGGGAGCTGTTTTTT.